This TCR beta chain derives from a study of blood T cell repertoires in COVID-19. Using immunoSEQ multiplex PCR, the repertoire was profiled, and TCRdb retains in-frame clones only, with some absent. In the table there are 120,000 to 150,000 clones, about 92% of which are singletons. With V trimmed by 3 bases and J by 6 bases, 5 bases remained unmatched. Germline V gene data show CDR1 as WSHSY and CDR2 as SAAADI. There are 16 residues in the CDR3. The chain is built from TRBV10-2 and TRBJ2-2; 12 bases fit TRBD1. Sequencing used peripheral blood. The clonotype comes from a human donor in a cohort sampled during active COVID-19. CDR3 sequence reads: CASSDPGQGAAGELFF. The CDR3 DNA is TGCGCCAGCAGTGATCCGGGACAGGGGGCTGCCGGGGAGCTGTTTTTT.